This T cell receptor beta chain stems from a study of blood T cell repertoires in COVID-19 (dated by TCRdb to about 2020). In the study overall: Samples covering the acute and convalescent phases of COVID-19 were provided by collaborators in the United States, Italy and Spain. Where available, HLA class I and class II types were obtained from metadata supplied by the sample provider rather than from assay-based typing. The sample metadata nearly always contained a de-identified subject ID, COVID-19 status, age in years and sex. The prospective study material was composed of cDNA or gDNA derived from T cells, B-cell-depleted T cells, or PBMCs. The samples were drawn from two sources: the first 160 participants of the ongoing ImmuneRACE study, and 1,000 to 1,500 subjects contributed by 6 global collaborators. A freely available public database, intended as a resource for researchers studying the immune response to SARS-CoV-2, is where the repertoires were released. Deeply sampled blood TCRbeta repertoires from subjects exposed to, actively infected with, or recovered from COVID-19 were included in the dataset. General study outcomes and caveats: Clinical and demographic metadata were provided uncurated, with the amount varying by source and participant.

On this clone itself: Its antigen remains unidentified. No much larger clonotype is one base removed from it; base qualities were not supplied.

A second Seattle source provided samples from volunteer blood donors who had recovered from COVID-19. Whole blood was collected in K2EDTA tubes by collaborating institutions according to the institutions' own protocols. For TCRbeta analysis, collaborators shipped samples in one of three forms: frozen whole blood, isolated PBMCs, or DNA extracted from either of those sample types. Trimming removed 4 bases from V and 0 bases from J, leaving 10 bases between the germline ends. Per the germline V gene, MGHRA is the CDR1 and YSYEKL is the CDR2. Measured from the cysteine to the valine, the CDR3 is 14 residues long. The DNA shown is the 42-base CDR3, in frame from base 1. TCRbeta CDR3 regions were amplified from genomic DNA by means of the immunoSEQ Assay, a bias-controlled multiplex PCR. The published analysis was carried out like this. The number of nucleated cells in each sample was estimated by amplification of reference gene primers within the assay. To quantify the absolute abundance of each unique TCRbeta CDR3 rearrangement, sequence reads were collapsed and filtered. Productive Simpson clonality was computed per sample as the square root of Simpson's diversity index over productive rearrangements. Imported from immuneACCESS, the table was reduced by TCRdb to in-frame sequences with V and J called. These copies leave out some clones; in studies compared against another copy, an unresolved V gene accounts for under half, and the cause of the remainder is not known. V and J calls and clone size are copied from that table; D and trimming were computed from the DNA. This sample gives some 250,000 clones in total; about 80% of them show up just once. 1.5% to 2% of the sample is held by the ten biggest clonotypes.

The TCR was taken from a man aged 25 to 40 who had recovered from COVID-19. The sequenced sample was peripheral blood. The chain links TRBV4-1 with TRBJ2-7; TRBD2 might be the D gene, on 5 matching bases. This receptor carries the CDR3 CASSPEVHSYEQYV. The DNA reads TGCGCCAGCAGCCCGGAGGTCCACTCCTACGAGCAGTACGTC.